This TCR beta chain emerged from a study of cytomegalovirus exposure and HLA in healthy donors. A multiplex PCR was run with 60 Vbeta primers and 13 Jbeta primers. The table came from immunoSEQ multiplex PCR; TCRdb's copy has only in-frame clones and leaves some out. In the table there are approximately 110,000 clones, roughly 85% of which are singletons. CDR3 size: 11 residues. Germline V CDR1 and CDR2: MDHEN, SYDVKM. V lost 2 bases to trimming and J lost 6 bases, with 5 bases between them. Sequences were obtained from PBMCs. The sequence was obtained from a woman between 40 and 55 years old in good health and CMV-seronegative. V is TRBV28 and J is TRBJ2-7; no definite D call. The CDR3 is CASSLALEQYF. For the CDR3, the DNA is TGTGCCAGCAGTTTAGCGCTCGAGCAGTACTTC.